Each of the 8 T cell receptor beta chains below was sequenced from the same sample in a study of blood T cell repertoires in COVID-19. Method: immunoSEQ multiplex PCR; TCRdb's copy keeps in-frame clones and lacks some. The repertoire has fewer than 250,000 clones, about nine tenths of them found once; the top ten carry more than 1.5%. Sequenced input: peripheral blood. The receptors stem from a man aged 65-85 years with acute or convalescent COVID-19.

The rearrangement joins TRBV19 to TRBJ1-6; possible D gene TRBD1, 5 bases. Germline-derived CDR1 and CDR2 are LNHDA and SQIVND (reference sequence). The CDR3 contains 16 residues. V lost 4 bases and J 10 bases, leaving 20 bases between the germline ends. The CDR3 reads CASSTTGGGGASPLHF. Written as DNA, the CDR3 is TGTGCCAGTAGTACCACCGGGGGTGGTGGCGCCTCACCCCTCCACTTT.

The chain carries TRBV14 and TRBJ2-1, with 11 bases matching TRBD2. V gave up 6 bases and J gave up 6 bases; unmatched junction bases: 4. Per the germline V gene, CDR1 is SGHDN and CDR2 is FVKESK. The CDR3 extends over 14 amino acids. The CDR3 DNA sequence: TGTGCCAGCAGACTAGCGGGAGCTGGCAATGAGCAGTTCTTC. The encoded protein is CASRLAGAGNEQFF.

V is TRBV3-1 (or the pseudogene TRBV3-2) and J is TRBJ1-2; possible D gene TRBD1, 5 bases. The CDR3 has 13 amino acids. Germline CDR1 reads LGHDT; CDR2 reads YNNKEL (reference sequence). The germline V and J ends were trimmed by 5 bases and 2 bases, with 9 bases remaining between them. The CDR3 DNA reads TGTGCCAGCAGCTACAGGAACAACTATGGCTACACCTTC. This codes for CASSYRNNYGYTF.

The chain recombines TRBV7-4 with TRBJ1-6; D may be TRBD1 (6 bases). Germline CDR1 SGHVT, CDR2 SQSDAQ. The CDR3 spans 20 residues. With 6 bases removed from V and 7 bases from J, the gap between germline ends came to 31 bases. The CDR3 here is CASRPATYGTKITRNSPLHF. DNA for the CDR3: TGTGCCAGCAGACCTGCCACGTATGGGACAAAAATTACCAGAAATTCACCCCTCCACTTT.

CDR3 DNA sequence: TGTGCCAGCAGTTACTCTCGGAGTCAGCCCCAGCATTTT. This encodes CASSYSRSQPQHF. This chain links TRBV6-5 with TRBJ1-5, with unresolved D. V lost 0 bases to trimming and J lost 6 bases, with 6 bases between them. The CDR3 is 13 amino acids. CDR1 and CDR2 (germline): MNHEY, SVGAGI.

This sequence joins TRBV28 and TRBJ2-1, with 13 bases aligning to TRBD2. The trim removed 8 bases at V and 13 bases at J, leaving 14 bases unmatched. The length of the CDR3 is 15 residues. CDR1 is MDHEN, CDR2 SYDVKM, per germline. The CDR3 here is CASVGGTSGNEPQFF. The CDR3 DNA sequence: TGTGCCAGCGTGGGAGGGACTAGCGGGAACGAACCTCAGTTCTTC.

The CDR3 reads CATSRAPKGEGGEQFF. The DNA for the CDR3 is TGTGCCACCAGCAGAGCCCCGAAGGGGGAGGGGGGCGAGCAGTTCTTC. The V and J genes are TRBV15 and TRBJ2-1; the D gene is possibly TRBD2 (7 bases). The V end was cut by 1 base, the J end by 10 bases, with 20 bases between. CDR3 length equals 16 residues. Germline values: CDR1 LNHNV, CDR2 YYDKDF (reference sequence).

CDR3 DNA sequence: TGTGCCAGCAGCTCGGTCGGGGAGGGCCGCTCCTACGAGCAGTACTTC. Its protein product is CASSSVGEGRSYEQYF. The gene calls are TRBV28 and TRBJ2-7, with 7 bases fitting TRBD2. V shed 6 bases and J 0 bases; nucleotides not matched to a gene: 11. The CDR3 length is 16 residues. Germline V gives CDR1 MDHEN, CDR2 SYDVKM.